This is a list of T cell receptor beta chains from one sample in a study of blood T cell repertoires in COVID-19. Here immunoSEQ multiplex PCR was the method, and the copy in TCRdb shows in-frame clones only, minus some. The repertoire holds under 200,000 clones, roughly 85% seen once, with about 8.2% in the top ten. Sequences were obtained from peripheral blood. The receptors shown here come from a man in his 60s with acute or convalescent COVID-19. Each CDR3 is given without its conserved first and last residue. The order of the fields is CDR3 protein, J gene, V gene.

ASSATGGREAF TRBJ1-1 TRBV18
ASSRTGDGYT TRBJ1-2 TRBV6-6
ASSFIYGYT TRBJ1-2 TRBV5-8
ASSLARYTDTQY TRBJ2-3 TRBV7-3
ASSRRDREPSYNEQF TRBJ2-1 TRBV6-2/TRBV6-3
ASSYESVEETQY TRBJ2-5 TRBV6-6
ASSPRRRTQGHEKLF TRBJ1-4 TRBV13
ASRGGGSNTGELF TRBJ2-2 TRBV19
ASSKASGGYEQY TRBJ2-7 TRBV7-9
ATSRGTGGYEQY TRBJ2-7 TRBV15
AWRDGLNQPQH TRBJ1-5 TRBV30
ASSPGHNSYNEQF TRBJ2-1 TRBV27
ASSTGTGGRGYT TRBJ1-2 TRBV5-1
ASSDELAGRTYNEQF TRBJ2-1 TRBV10-1
ASSRFLGTETSTDTQY TRBJ2-3 TRBV28
ASSWSLAGVDEQF TRBJ2-1 TRBV27
ASSLPSGQRVFGSSYNSPLH TRBJ1-6 TRBV6-2/TRBV6-3
AWSQGVSQPQH TRBJ1-5 TRBV30
ASSQDHSFNEKLF TRBJ1-4 TRBV3-1/TRBV3-2
ASREAGADTQY TRBJ2-3 TRBV5-5
SVAGTGYNYGYT TRBJ1-2 TRBV29-1
AWDRGGGEQY TRBJ2-7 TRBV30
ASGAARQGLYEQY TRBJ2-7 TRBV28
ASSGGTSGPGTDTQY TRBJ2-3 TRBV5-1
AWSPHAREKLF TRBJ1-4 TRBV30
AISESMGSAPDTQY TRBJ2-3 TRBV10-3
ASRASGKKETQY TRBJ2-5 TRBV6-5
ASSRGIFFYGYT TRBJ1-2 TRBV28
ASSQGDRGNQPQH TRBJ1-5 TRBV4-2
SAEWAGGGETQY TRBJ2-5 TRBV29-1
ASSPDRSNTEAF TRBJ1-1 TRBV18
ASSESAPRALYEQY TRBJ2-7 TRBV25-1
ATSETSGSGNEQF TRBJ2-1 TRBV24-1
ASSLDGRALGNTDTQY TRBJ2-3 TRBV7-2
ASSALGLAGSGEQY TRBJ2-7 TRBV2
ASSPLDRSNYGYT TRBJ1-2 TRBV3-1/TRBV3-2
ASSSMTGFDSPLH TRBJ1-6 TRBV7-8
ASSRTAGREKLF TRBJ1-4 TRBV3-1/TRBV3-2
ASSFFSGRAWDEQF TRBJ2-1 TRBV7-9
AWSPGTGGFSNSPLH TRBJ1-6 TRBV30
ASSSDRNYGYT TRBJ1-2 TRBV12-3/TRBV12-4
ASGRTSDEQY TRBJ2-7 TRBV12-3/TRBV12-4
ASSLENTGGAEDQPQH TRBJ1-5 TRBV7-9
TSSQTRGQYLSYEQY TRBJ2-7 TRBV1
ASSQPIQVPFFSGANVLT TRBJ2-6 TRBV4-1
AIKKTSGYNEQF TRBJ2-1 TRBV10-3
AISEAVNTEAF TRBJ1-1 TRBV10-3
ASSQVSGSDQPQH TRBJ1-5 TRBV4-1
ASSPHLGTEAF TRBJ1-1 TRBV14
ATSDLTDFGGRNTGELF TRBJ2-2 TRBV24-1
ASSLLQGTEAF TRBJ1-1 TRBV7-9
ASSLGQYNTEAF TRBJ1-1 TRBV5-1